The 4 T cell receptor beta chains presented below share a single source sample, sequenced in a study of Graves' ophthalmopathy and Graves' hyperthyroidism. Amplifying from RNA transcripts, the study obtained TCR beta CDR3 regions. Investigators did first-round RT-PCR with HTBI primers, then second-round multiplex PCR. TCRdb used MiXCR to reprocess the multiplex PCR reads, holding one entry per CDR3 protein. The profile covers 500,000 to 700,000 distinct CDR3 sequences, with approximately 21% appearing a single time and more than 5.5% taken by the ten largest. Sequencing was carried out using peripheral blood. All receptors come from a woman younger than 30 with stable Graves' hyperthyroidism. Some clones in this sample may be carry-over from other donors' samples.

Only a few counts were recorded for this clonotype. V usage is TRBV20-1 and J usage is TRBJ1-5; no clear D. CDR3 length: 15 residues. V lost 1 base and J lost 0, with 10 bases in between. Germline V CDR1 and CDR2: DFQATT, SNEGSKA (reference sequence). In DNA form, the CDR3 reads TGCAGTGCTAGAGGTGGGCGTTATAGCAATCAGCCCCAGCATTTT. This gives the protein CSARGGRYSNQPQHF.

This clonotype was counted many times. The chain recombines TRBV27 with TRBJ2-7; D is unresolved. With 2 bases removed from V and 1 base from J, the gap between germline ends came to 9 bases. The CDR3 runs 14 residues. CDR1 is MNHEY and CDR2 is SMNVEV in the germline V gene (reference sequence). CDR3 protein: CASSLILGSYEQYF. The CDR3 nucleotides are TGTGCCAGCAGTTTAATTCTGGGTTCCTACGAGCAGTACTTC.

This clonotype was counted at least ten times. The chain couples TRBV6-1 to TRBJ1-3; D is unresolved. CDR1 is MNHNS and CDR2 is SASEGT in the germline V gene. The CDR3 consists of 16 residues. Trimming cost V 0 bases and J 0 bases, with 9 bases left between them. CDR3 residues: CASSEALGPSGNTIYF. CDR3 DNA: TGTGCCAGCAGTGAAGCGTTGGGTCCCTCTGGAAACACCATATATTTT.

This clonotype was counted a single time. The chain is built from TRBV6-5 and TRBJ2-5, with TRBD2 matching over 7 bases. Trimming cost V 3 bases and J 1 base; bases outside gene matches: 5. CDR1 is MNHEY, CDR2 SVGAGI, per germline. This CDR3 has 15 amino acids. The CDR3 bases are TGTGCCAGCAGTTATTTGGGGGGGTTCCAAGAGACCCAGTACTTC. Residues: CASSYLGGFQETQYF.